These T cell receptor beta chains were read from a single sample in a study of T cell responses to AZD1222 COVID-19 vaccine. Produced via immunoSEQ multiplex PCR; TCRdb's table is partial and in-frame only. The data contain 80,000 to 100,000 clones, almost 90% of them singletons. The sequenced sample was peripheral blood, obtained on day 0 of MenACWY control vaccination. These receptor sequences come from an adult in good health. CDR3s leave out the opening cysteine and the closing phenylalanine or tryptophan. Clone size is stated in some rows and not others, as once, few, many or a class when expanded.

V gene	clone size	CDR3 length	CDR3 protein
TRBV24-1	-	14	ATSGVTGESYNEQF
TRBV18	-	14	ASSPDTGGWTDTQY
TRBV11-1	once	13	ASSSGSSFNSPLH
TRBV2	-	13	ASSRNLGVEQPQH
TRBV19	few	14	ASGPLVSSYNSPLH
TRBV27	-	18	ASSPTFRGVGIYSNQPQH
TRBV19	once	13	ASSIATGAADEQF
TRBV4-3	-	10	ASSHRPGYQF
TRBV15	-	13	ATSRDIRGPIEAF
TRBV5-6	-	15	ASSLVASLALVNEQF
TRBV19	-	11	ASSGTQNTEAF
TRBV5-8	-	13	ASSAPRTVAYEQY
TRBV10-3	-	9	AIRENEKLF
TRBV5-6	-	15	ASSLFPTGVDDYGYT
TRBV5-5	-	13	ASHRDGNSNYGYT
TRBV28	-	13	ASSSLQGQSSPLH
TRBV28	once	13	ASSSPEVSNEKLF
TRBV30	few	11	AWSRGDYQPQH
TRBV5-4	few	14	ASSLGQGSSIYGYT
TRBV15	-	14	ATSRPGTGREETQY
TRBV2	-	13	ASSEGTGYQETQY
TRBV20-1	-	9	SSIAGLGYT
TRBV18	-	12	ASSPGLENYGYT
TRBV7-2	-	13	ASSLVSGGQETQY
TRBV27	-	15	ASTTPAGRENTGELF